Listed below are T cell receptor beta chains from one sample, sequenced in a study of cytomegalovirus exposure and HLA in healthy donors. Profiled with immunoSEQ multiplex PCR; TCRdb holds only in-frame clones, not every one. The sample contains roughly 120,000 clones, roughly 69% of which appear only once. The sequencing sample was made of PBMCs. These receptors all come from a woman between 40 and 50 years old in good health and CMV-seropositive. Each CDR3 is given with its conserved first and last residue. A D gene is named only where the DNA matches it firmly. A clone size is listed for some rows: how often the clone was seen (once, few, many), or a class if it is expanded.

d_call cdr3_length clone_size j_call v_call cdr3_nt cdr3_aa
. 15 few TRBJ2-1 TRBV6-5 TGTGCCAGCAGTCGCAGCGGGGAAGGGGGAAATGAGCAGTTCTTC CASSRSGEGGNEQFF
TRBD1 15 . TRBJ2-3 TRBV5-4 TGTGCCAGCAGCCAACACAGGGGGCTATGGGAGACGCAGTATTTT CASSQHRGLWETQYF
. 17 . TRBJ1-2 TRBV7-5 TGTGCCAGAAGCGGGGGACAGGGTGAAGTAATAGACGGGGGCTACACCTTC CARSGGQGEVIDGGYTF
TRBD2 15 . TRBJ2-1 TRBV6-4 TGTGCCAGCAGTCGACTAGCGGGGGATTACAATGAGCAGTTCTTC CASSRLAGDYNEQFF
. 14 few TRBJ1-5 TRBV18 TGTGCCAGCTCCCCTACGGGGTACAATCAGCCCCAGCATTTT CASSPTGYNQPQHF
. 14 few TRBJ1-2 TRBV9 TGTGCCAGCAGCGTAGGGGGCAGGAACTATGGCTACACCTTC CASSVGGRNYGYTF
. 12 . TRBJ2-1 TRBV7-3 TGTGCCAGCAGCCCCGCGTCCAATGAGCAGTTCTTC CASSPASNEQFF
. 14 . TRBJ1-1 TRBV4-2 TGTGCCAGCAGCCAACGGACAAGGAACACTGAAGCTTTCTTT CASSQRTRNTEAFF
TRBD2 19 . TRBJ2-7 TRBV11-2 TGTGCCAGCAGCTCCGGACGGGCTAGCGGGGGGGCGGGATCCTACGAGCAGTACTTC CASSSGRASGGAGSYEQYF
. 13 . TRBJ1-2 TRBV10-3 TGTGCCATCAGAGGGGAGGGGGGCTATGGCTACACCTTC CAIRGEGGYGYTF
TRBD1 15 once TRBJ1-2 TRBV6-5 TGTGCCAGCGGGACAGGGGACATTACTAACTATGGCTACACCTTC CASGTGDITNYGYTF
. 13 . TRBJ2-2 TRBV5-4 TGTGCCAGCAGCTTCACGGACACCGGGGAGCTGTTTTTT CASSFTDTGELFF
. 14 few TRBJ2-1 TRBV27 TGTGCCAGCTCACCTTTGAGCTCCTACAATGAGCAGTTCTTC CASSPLSSYNEQFF
TRBD1 13 . TRBJ1-2 TRBV7-2 TGTGCCAGCAGCGCCAGGGGGCAAAGTGGCTACACCTTC CASSARGQSGYTF
TRBD2 13 few TRBJ2-1 TRBV29-1 TGCAGCGTTGACCTAGCGGGGGTCCTGGGTCTGTTCTTC CSVDLAGVLGLFF
TRBD1 15 . TRBJ1-2 TRBV7-9 TGTGCCAGCAGCCCCCGGACAGGGGGCTACTATGGCTACACCTTC CASSPRTGGYYGYTF